These 2 T cell receptor beta chains share one sample of origin, sequenced in a study of OX40 agonist ivuxolimab in advanced cancers. The table came from immunoSEQ multiplex PCR; TCRdb's copy has only in-frame clones and leaves some out. The top ten clones hold 0.55% of a sample with about 120,000 clones, approximately 92% of them seen once. Source: CD4+ or CD8+ T cells sorted from blood, taken in a trial of the OX40 agonist ivuxolimab. The source of these receptors is an adult with an advanced solid tumor such as melanoma, head and neck, liver or kidney cancer.

This chain links TRBV7-2 with TRBJ1-6; possibly TRBD1 for D (5 bases). The CDR3 consists of 17 residues. Germline CDR1 and CDR2: SGHTA and FQGNSA. The germline V and J ends were trimmed by 5 bases and 6 bases, with 20 bases remaining between them. This chain's CDR3 is CASSPPGGGLFNSPLHF. CDR3 DNA sequence: TGTGCCAGCAGCCCCCCGGGGGGAGGTCTTTTTAATTCACCCCTCCACTTT.

The chain has TRBV5-1 and TRBJ2-3; D may match TRBD1 or TRBD2 (5 bases each). CDR1 is SGHRS, CDR2 YFSETQ, per germline. The CDR3 runs to 14 residues. Trimming removed 3 bases from V and 5 bases from J, with 13 bases in between. The CDR3 DNA sequence: TGCGCCAGCAGCTGGGGACCTGGGGGAGATACGCAGTATTTT. This gives the protein CASSWGPGGDTQYF. Complete variable domain (other parts from reference TRBV5-1 and TRBJ2-3): KAGVTQTPRYLIKTRGQQVTLSCSPISGHRSVSWYQQTPGQGLQFLFEYFSETQRNKGNFPGRFSGRQFSNSRSEMNVSTLELGDSALYLCASSWGPGGDTQYFGPGTRLTVL.